This is a list of T cell receptor beta chains from one sample in a study of T cell responses to AZD1222 COVID-19 vaccine. Here immunoSEQ multiplex PCR was the method, and the copy in TCRdb shows in-frame clones only, minus some. Here the sample spans nearly 110,000 clones, about 90% being singletons. The material sequenced was peripheral blood, taken 28 days after the second AZD1222 dose. The source is an adult who received the AZD1222 COVID-19 vaccine. CDR3s include the opening cysteine and the closing phenylalanine or tryptophan. Fields, in order: V gene, J gene, D gene, clone size, CDR3 DNA, CDR3 protein. The D gene is left open where the match is weak. Expanded clones get a size class; other rows say once, few or many, or leave the size out.

>TRBV3-1/TRBV3-2|TRBJ1-4|TRBD1|.
TGTGCCAGCAATGGCGGGACAGGGCTTGAAAAACTGTTTTTT
CASNGGTGLEKLFF
>TRBV25-1|TRBJ1-3|.|.
TGTGCCACCGGGGGTGACGTTTCTGGAAACACCATATATTTT
CATGGDVSGNTIYF
>TRBV14|TRBJ2-3|.|.
TGTGCCAGCAGCCAACCTCCCCTCCGGGCTCTAAGGTGGGCCACAGATACGCAGTATTTT
CASSQPPLRALRWATDTQYF
>TRBV18|TRBJ1-3|TRBD1|.
TGTGCCAGCTCACCATCAGGGGGCAACACTGGAAACACCATATATTTT
CASSPSGGNTGNTIYF
>TRBV29-1|TRBJ1-3|TRBD1|.
TGCAGCGTTAGGGGACAGGGCTCGGACACCATATATTTT
CSVRGQGSDTIYF
>TRBV3-1/TRBV3-2|TRBJ1-1|.|.
TGTGCCAGCAGCCAAGGTGCCTTCAGGGCGGGAAACACTGAAGCTTTCTTT
CASSQGAFRAGNTEAFF
>TRBV3-1/TRBV3-2|TRBJ2-7|.|.
TGTGCCAGCAGCCAAGATCTAGCCTACGAGCAGTACTTC
CASSQDLAYEQYF
>TRBV6-2/TRBV6-3|TRBJ2-1|TRBD2|.
TGTGCCAGCAGCCTACCTAGCGGGAGGTCGGGGAATGAGCAGTTCTTC
CASSLPSGRSGNEQFF
>TRBV9|TRBJ2-2|TRBD2|.
TGTGCCAGCAGCGTAGAGGGAAGCGGGGGGGCTGTCGGGGAGCTGTTTTTT
CASSVEGSGGAVGELFF
>TRBV5-1|TRBJ2-1|TRBD2|.
TGCGCCAGCAGCTTGGCTAGCGGGGTTCCCAATGAGCAGTTCTTC
CASSLASGVPNEQFF
>TRBV28|TRBJ1-3|TRBD1|.
TGTGCCAGCCAGGACAGGGGTGGAAACACCATATATTTT
CASQDRGGNTIYF
>TRBV9|TRBJ2-3|.|.
TGTGCCAGCAGCCCTCTCGGGCAGGGGAAAGATACGCAGTATTTT
CASSPLGQGKDTQYF
>TRBV11-3|TRBJ2-1|TRBD2|.
TGTGCCAGCAGCTTTGGACTAGCGGGGCCCAATGAGCAGTTCTTC
CASSFGLAGPNEQFF
>TRBV6-6|TRBJ1-1|.|.
TGTGCCAGCAGTTACAAGGGGTCGGGGAACACTGAAGCTTTCTTT
CASSYKGSGNTEAFF
>TRBV9|TRBJ1-3|TRBD1|.
TGTGCCAGCAGCGTAGGACCGGGACAGGGGTCGGGGCCCTCTGGAAACACCATATATTTT
CASSVGPGQGSGPSGNTIYF
>TRBV9|TRBJ1-1|TRBD1|.
TGTGCCAGCAGCGTAGGAGGGGGCGGCGGTTTCGGCACTGAAGCTTTCTTT
CASSVGGGGGFGTEAFF
>TRBV7-9|TRBJ2-1|TRBD2|.
TGTGCCAGCAGCTTAACGACTAGCGGGCTCTACAATGAGCAGTTCTTC
CASSLTTSGLYNEQFF
>TRBV24-1|TRBJ2-1|TRBD2|.
TGTGCCACCAGTGATCCCGGGGGCGGGAGGACATCCTACAATGAGCAGTTCTTC
CATSDPGGGRTSYNEQFF
>TRBV5-8|TRBJ1-3|.|once
TGTGCCAGCAGCTTGAGAGGAGGGTTTGGAAACACCATATATTTT
CASSLRGGFGNTIYF
>TRBV27|TRBJ1-1|TRBD1|.
TGTGCCAGCAGTCAAGGGGGCTTCGAGGCTTTCTTT
CASSQGGFEAFF
>TRBV5-1|TRBJ1-4|TRBD1|.
TGCGCCAGCAGCTTGGGGGACAGGCTTGAAAAACTGTTTTTT
CASSLGDRLEKLFF
>TRBV6-5|TRBJ1-1|.|.
TGTGCCAGCAGTTACGGTTTCGGGAGGAACACTGAAGCTTTCTTT
CASSYGFGRNTEAFF
>TRBV18|TRBJ1-5|.|.
TGTGCCAGCCCAGAGAGGCAGGCGATAAGCAATCAGCCCCAGCATTTT
CASPERQAISNQPQHF
>TRBV7-9|TRBJ2-7|.|.
TGTGCCAGCAGCGCCGGGACACGATCCTACGAGCAGTACTTC
CASSAGTRSYEQYF
>TRBV6-1|TRBJ2-6|.|.
TGTGCCAGCAGTGCGACCGGGGAGCTCTCTGGGGCCAACGTCCTGACTTTC
CASSATGELSGANVLTF
>TRBV29-1|TRBJ1-2|TRBD1|.
TGCAGCGTCGAGACAGGGAGCAACTATGGCTACACCTTC
CSVETGSNYGYTF
>TRBV18|TRBJ2-1|.|few
TGTGCCAGCTCACCTCTCCCGGGACAACCCTTCTACAATGAGCAGTTCTTC
CASSPLPGQPFYNEQFF
>TRBV28|TRBJ2-5|.|once
TGTGCCAGCAGTTTATACGGGACCCCAGAGACCCAGTACTTC
CASSLYGTPETQYF
>TRBV12-3/TRBV12-4|TRBJ1-5|.|.
TGTGCCAGCAGCCGGGGGGGGAATCAGCCCCAGCATTTT
CASSRGGNQPQHF
>TRBV3-1/TRBV3-2|TRBJ2-7|TRBD2|many
TGTGCCAGCAGCTCGAGCGGGGGCCTATCCTACGAGCAGTACTTC
CASSSSGGLSYEQYF
>TRBV6-7|TRBJ2-3|TRBD1|.
TGTGCCACCCTAACCCAACAGACAGGGGCCCCTCCTTGCCGCACAGATACGCAGTATTTT
CATLTQQTGAPPCRTDTQYF
>TRBV2|TRBJ1-5|.|.
TGTGCCAGCTTGTTAGATACAGGGAAAAGCAATCAGCCCCAGCATTTT
CASLLDTGKSNQPQHF
>TRBV10-3|TRBJ2-5|.|.
TGTGCCATCTCCGATCTGCCTAGCCAAGAGACCCAGTACTTC
CAISDLPSQETQYF
>TRBV7-9|TRBJ1-4|.|.
TGTGCCAGCAGCTTGCAAACTAATGAAAAACTGTTTTTT
CASSLQTNEKLFF
>TRBV30|TRBJ2-1|TRBD1|.
TGTGCCTGGAGTGTACAACCGGGACAGGCGATTAGGGAGCAGTTCTTC
CAWSVQPGQAIREQFF
>TRBV9|TRBJ1-1|.|.
TGTGCCAGCAGCGTCGGAGAGAACACTGAAGCTTTCTTT
CASSVGENTEAFF
>TRBV2|TRBJ2-5|.|.
TGTGCCAGCTTACAGGGGGGGGAGACCCAGTACTTC
CASLQGGETQYF
>TRBV15|TRBJ2-7|.|few
TGTGCCACCAGCAGAGGGTCGGCAAGACAGTCTCTTGAGGGCTACGAGCAGTACTTC
CATSRGSARQSLEGYEQYF
>TRBV11-3|TRBJ2-1|.|.
TGTGCCAGCAGCGCAGTTGGTGAGCAGTTCTTC
CASSAVGEQFF
>TRBV7-6|TRBJ2-3|.|.
TGTGCCAGCAGCCTATTAATGGGGACCGGACCCACAGATACGCAGTATTTT
CASSLLMGTGPTDTQYF
>TRBV9|TRBJ2-2|TRBD2|.
TGTGCCAGCAGCGCGGGAGGGAGGGACTCCGTCATGGTGTTTTTT
CASSAGGRDSVMVFF
>TRBV4-3|TRBJ2-7|TRBD2|.
TGCGCCAGCAGCCAAGATTGGAACCGAGCGGGAGTCCCCTACGAGCAGTACTTC
CASSQDWNRAGVPYEQYF
>TRBV5-5|TRBJ1-4|.|.
TGTGCCAGCAGCCCGTACGCCAGCGGGTCAACTAATGAAAAACTGTTTTTT
CASSPYASGSTNEKLFF
>TRBV5-8|TRBJ2-7|.|.
TGTGCCAGCAGCCCGACCGGCGGGATCCATCTCCACGAGCAGTACTTC
CASSPTGGIHLHEQYF
>TRBV19|TRBJ1-6|.|.
TGTGCCAGTAAGGGGAGGGTATCACCCCTCCACTTT
CASKGRVSPLHF
>TRBV19|TRBJ2-5|TRBD1|.
TGTGCCAGTAGTATAGGTCAGGGGGCGCTAATATCGGAGACCCAGTACTTC
CASSIGQGALISETQYF
>TRBV5-1|TRBJ2-7|.|.
TGCGCCAGCAGCTTTCGGGGAGGCTACGAGCAGTACTTC
CASSFRGGYEQYF
>TRBV12-3/TRBV12-4|TRBJ2-2|.|.
TGTGCCAGCAGTTTATCGGGCTCCGGGGAGCTGTTTTTT
CASSLSGSGELFF
>TRBV6-4|TRBJ2-1|TRBD2|.
TGTGCCAGCAGTGACTCCGTGACTAGCCCGTACAATGAGCAGTTCTTC
CASSDSVTSPYNEQFF
>TRBV5-1|TRBJ2-3|TRBD2|once
TGCGCCAGCAGCTGGGACTACCGAAGCGGGGGGGATACGCAGTATTTT
CASSWDYRSGGDTQYF
>TRBV19|TRBJ2-2|.|.
TGTGCCAGTAGTTTTGCCCGGGGTACGGGCGGGGAGCTGTTTTTT
CASSFARGTGGELFF
>TRBV28|TRBJ2-3|.|.
TGTGCCAGCAGGAGACAGTCAGATACGCAGTATTTT
CASRRQSDTQYF
>TRBV11-3|TRBJ2-7|.|.
TGTGCCAGCAGCTTCCGGGCTAACGAGCAGTACTTC
CASSFRANEQYF
>TRBV20-1|TRBJ2-7|.|.
TGCAGCGGAGTGGGGGTCTACGAGCAGTACTTC
CSGVGVYEQYF